A single sample gave rise to the 30 T cell receptor beta chains below, sequenced in a study of blood T cell repertoires in COVID-19. Method: immunoSEQ multiplex PCR; TCRdb's copy keeps in-frame clones and lacks some. The data show about 81,000 clones, 82% seen once. The specimen was peripheral blood. These receptors were obtained from a human donor in a cohort sampled during active COVID-19.

V gene TRBV9 combines with J gene TRBJ2-1; 10 bases align to TRBD2. The germline gives CDR1 SGDLS, CDR2 YYNGEE. This CDR3 has 16 amino acids. With 4 bases clipped from V and 5 bases from J, the junction kept 9 bases outside the gene matches. The CDR3: CASSPRGTSGNNEQFF. For the CDR3, the DNA is TGTGCCAGCAGCCCGAGGGGTACTAGCGGGAACAATGAGCAGTTCTTC. The variable domain in full, with the rest retrieved from reference TRBV9 and TRBJ2-1, is DSGVTQTPKHLITATGQRVTLRCSPRSGDLSVYWYQQSLDQGLQFLIQYYNGEERAKGNILERFSAQQFPDLHSELNLSSLELGDSALYFCASSPRGTSGNNEQFFGPGTRLTVL.

The chain couples TRBV5-1 to TRBJ1-2, with TRBD1 as a possible D gene (6 bases). The CDR3 contains 14 residues. Between the trimmed V and J ends, which lost 2 bases and 2 bases, there was a span of 10 bases. Germline values: CDR1 SGHRS, CDR2 YFSETQ. The CDR3 DNA reads as TGCGCCAGCAGCTTACAGGGAGACAACTATGGCTACACCTTC. This gives the protein CASSLQGDNYGYTF. The full variable domain, its missing parts supplied by reference TRBV5-1 and TRBJ1-2, is KAGVTQTPRYLIKTRGQQVTLSCSPISGHRSVSWYQQTPGQGLQFLFEYFSETQRNKGNFPGRFSGRQFSNSRSEMNVSTLELGDSALYLCASSLQGDNYGYTFGSGTRLTVV.

This clone was observed a few times. This chain connects TRBV9 to TRBJ1-6, with a tentative D call TRBD1 (5 bases). There are 16 residues in the CDR3. Trimming stripped 3 bases from V and 4 bases from J, with 14 bases between. Looked up from germline, CDR1 is SGDLS and CDR2 is YYNGEE. The DNA for the CDR3 is TGTGCCAGCAGCGCCAGACCTACAGGATATAATTCACCCCTCCACTTT. Translating it yields CASSARPTGYNSPLHF.

This rearrangement joins TRBV7-9 to TRBJ1-2; 11 bases agree with TRBD1. The germline gives CDR1 SEHNR, CDR2 FQNEAQ (reference sequence). The CDR3 loop spans 13 amino acids. Trimming removed 5 bases from V and 12 bases from J; junction bases left unmatched: 8. Written as DNA, the CDR3 is TGTGCCAGCAGCCCTCCCGGGACAGGGGGTAACACCTTC. Its protein is CASSPPGTGGNTF.

The rearrangement uses TRBV30 and TRBJ1-2; 8 bases fit TRBD1. Germline loops: CDR1 GTSNPN, CDR2 SVGIG (reference sequence). The CDR3 has 13 residues. V lost 1 base and J lost 8; bases outside the gene matches: 6. CDR3 loop: CAWSGDRRKGYTF. CDR3 DNA: TGTGCCTGGAGTGGGGACAGGAGGAAGGGCTACACCTTC.

The chain employs TRBV15 and TRBJ2-1; D not certain. The CDR3 consists of 14 residues. Trimming stripped 0 bases from V and 4 bases from J, with 7 bases between. Germline V gives CDR1 LNHNV, CDR2 YYDKDF (reference sequence). CDR3 sequence: CATSRDRPYNEQFF. The CDR3 DNA follows: TGTGCCACCAGCAGAGATCGTCCTTACAATGAGCAGTTCTTC.

J is TRBJ2-7 and V is TRBV5-1; 8 nucleotides line up with TRBD1. J gave up 4 bases and V 4 bases, and 13 bases lay outside the gene matches. Germline V gene data show CDR1 as SGHRS and CDR2 as YFSETQ. The CDR3 covers 16 residues. The CDR3 loop reads CASSRGRDRLPYEQYF. The CDR3, as DNA: TGCGCCAGCAGCCGCGGCCGGGACAGGCTCCCGTACGAGCAGTACTTC.

This clone occurred many times. The rearrangement joins TRBV6-5 to TRBJ1-4; 8 bases are shared with TRBD1. Trimming cost V 5 bases and J 10 bases; bases outside gene matches: 12. Germline lookup yields CDR1 MNHEY and CDR2 SVGAGI. CDR3 length equals 15 residues. The CDR3 DNA is TGTGCCAGCAGTCAACGACAGGGGTGGCTTGGAAAACTGTTTTTT. This codes for CASSQRQGWLGKLFF.

This chain joins TRBV6-2 or TRBV6-3 and TRBJ1-4; tentatively, D is TRBD1 (6 bases). The germline V gene encodes CDR1 MNHEY and CDR2 SVGEGT. This CDR3 is built from 16 residues. The V end lost 0 bases, the J end lost 8 bases, and 16 bases lay between the germline ends. In DNA, the CDR3 is TGTGCCAGCAGTTACTCGTTTACAGGGCCCTTCGAAAAACTGTTTTTT. As protein: CASSYSFTGPFEKLFF.

The rearrangement links TRBV5-4 to TRBJ2-1; D possibly corresponds to TRBD1 (6 bases). Germline lookup yields CDR1 SGHNT and CDR2 YYREEE (reference sequence). V shed 4 bases and J shed 6 bases, with 17 bases lying between them. This CDR3 has 15 amino acids. CDR3 nucleotide sequence: TGTGCCAGCAGCCACCAGGGGTTTGGGATCAATGAGCAGTTCTTC. This encodes CASSHQGFGINEQFF.

The V call is TRBV11-3, the J call TRBJ2-5, with 7 bases lining up with TRBD2. The CDR3 is 13 amino acids. The V gene's germline CDR1 is SGHNT and CDR2 YENEEA. The ends lost 5 bases at V and 4 bases at J; junction bases unmatched: 4. Here the CDR3 reads CASSIGGGETQYF. The CDR3 region has the DNA TGTGCCAGCAGCATCGGCGGGGGAGAGACCCAGTACTTC. Full variable domain (outside the CDR3, taken from reference TRBV11-3 and TRBJ2-5): EAGVVQSPRYKIIEKKQPVAFWCNPISGHNTLYWYLQNLGQGPELLIRYENEEAVDDSQLPKDRFSAERLKGVDSTLKIQPAELGDSAVYLCASSIGGGETQYFGPGTRLLVL.

This chain links TRBV5-1 with TRBJ2-1; no clear D. Trimming removed 3 bases from V and 5 bases from J, with 6 bases in between. This CDR3 region has 12 residues. Germline CDR1 is SGHRS and CDR2 is YFSETQ. CDR3 sequence reads: CASSYTNNEQFF. CDR3 DNA: TGCGCCAGCAGCTACACAAACAATGAGCAGTTCTTC.

V gene TRBV13 combines with J gene TRBJ2-1; 8 positions agree with TRBD2. The CDR3 is 17 amino acids. CDR1 is PRHDT, CDR2 FYEKMQ, per germline (reference sequence). The ends lost 3 bases at V and 0 bases at J; junction bases unmatched: 7. CDR3 amino acids: CASSFGGGGRSYNEQFF. As DNA, the CDR3 is TGTGCCAGCAGCTTCGGGGGCGGGGGGCGCTCCTACAATGAGCAGTTCTTC.

This clone was detected only a few times. The chain carries TRBV30 and TRBJ1-2, with 10 nucleotides matching TRBD1. CDR3 length: 13 amino acids. V dropped 2 bases and J dropped 6; count of bases not matched to a gene: 3. Germline CDR1 reads GTSNPN; CDR2 reads SVGIG (reference sequence). The CDR3 DNA sequence: TGTGCCTGGAGTCGTGGGACAGGGGATGGCTACACCTTC. Its protein product is CAWSRGTGDGYTF.

The chain couples TRBV7-2 to TRBJ1-3, with D uncertain. Trimming removed 4 bases from V and 4 bases from J, with 11 bases in between. The CDR3 is 14 residues long. CDR1 and CDR2 from the germline V gene are SGHTA and FQGNSA. The CDR3: CASSSSLTGNTIYF. Here the CDR3 DNA reads TGTGCCAGCAGCTCCAGTTTAACCGGAAACACCATATATTTT.

The chain couples TRBV6-4 to TRBJ1-3; D is unclear. V lost 10 bases and J lost 0, with 19 bases in between. Germline CDR1 reads MRHNA; CDR2 reads SNTAGT. This CDR3 has 16 amino acids. CDR3 nucleotides: TGTGCCAACTTTCCCCTCGACGGGAGCTCTGGAAACACCATATATTTT. This sequence encodes CANFPLDGSSGNTIYF.

J is TRBJ1-3 and V is TRBV7-9, with D possibly TRBD1 on 5 matching bases. The CDR3 has 15 residues. The V end lost 4 bases, the J end lost 3 bases, and 13 bases lay between the germline ends. The germline V gene has CDR1 SEHNR and CDR2 FQNEAQ (reference sequence). CDR3 sequence (DNA): TGTGCCAGCAGCTCTCAGGGATTCAGTGGAAACACCATATATTTT. As protein: CASSSQGFSGNTIYF.

Worth noting for this clone: Other DNA sequences of this sample code for an identical CDR3. The chain links TRBV7-3 to TRBJ2-7; TRBD1 agrees at 8 bases. The V gene's germline CDR1 is SGHTA and CDR2 FQGTGA. CDR3 length equals 15 residues. V lost 5 bases to trimming and J lost 2 bases; unmatched junction nucleotides: 8. The CDR3 DNA sequence: TGTGCCAGCAGCCTCGCCGGACAGGGACCCTACGAGCAGTACTTC. It encodes CASSLAGQGPYEQYF.

The chain is built from TRBV5-4 and TRBJ1-2; 11 bases align to TRBD1. Germline V gene sequence: CDR1 SGHNT, CDR2 YYREEE (reference sequence). The CDR3 totals 18 residues. V shed 3 bases and J 2 bases; nucleotides not matched to a gene: 12. The CDR3 DNA reads as TGTGCCAGCAGCTCCGGGGGTGCCGGGACAGGGGGAAACTATGGCTACACCTTC. Amino acid sequence: CASSSGGAGTGGNYGYTF.

The CDR3 region is CASSLGGGVTSYEQYF. The CDR3 DNA follows: TGTGCCAGCAGCTTGGGTGGCGGGGTAACCTCCTACGAGCAGTACTTC. The chain links TRBV5-4 to TRBJ2-7, with D perhaps matching TRBD2 (6 bases). CDR3 size: 16 residues. Trimming pared 0 bases from V and 0 bases from J, leaving 13 bases between. CDR1 is SGHNT and CDR2 is YYREEE in the germline V gene (reference sequence).

This clone came up once. The chain couples TRBV28 to TRBJ1-1, with D possibly being TRBD1 (5 bases). The CDR3 is made up of 13 amino acids. V gave up 5 bases and J gave up 1 base, with 8 bases separating them. In germline, CDR1 is MDHEN, CDR2 SYDVKM. In nucleotides, the CDR3 is TGTGCCAGCAGTCCCGGACAGAACACTGAAGCTTTCTTT. Translation: CASSPGQNTEAFF.

The chain joins TRBV5-6 to TRBJ1-6; D might be TRBD1 (6 bases). The CDR3 has 16 amino acids. Germline assignment: CDR1 SGHDT and CDR2 YYEEEE. Trimming took 1 base from V and 5 from J, leaving 13 bases between them. The CDR3 DNA reads as TGTGCCAGCAGCTTGCCTCCGGACAGAGATAATTCACCCCTCCACTTT. Protein product: CASSLPPDRDNSPLHF.

This clone has only a few counts. J is TRBJ1-2 and V is TRBV6-4, with D unclear. The V end lost 6 bases, the J end lost 3 bases, and 23 bases lay between the germline ends. Germline V CDR1 and CDR2: MRHNA, SNTAGT. The CDR3 loop spans 17 amino acids. In DNA form, the CDR3 reads TGTGCCAGCAGCGCCTCGGCCTGGACTTCACGACACTATGGCTACACCTTC. Protein product: CASSASAWTSRHYGYTF.

The chain joins TRBV5-1 to TRBJ1-1; D is unresolved. Trimming took 4 bases from V and 1 from J, leaving 11 bases between them. The CDR3 is 14 amino acids. Germline V CDR1 and CDR2: SGHRS, YFSETQ. CDR3 loop: CASSPRETNTEAFF. The DNA for the CDR3 is TGCGCCAGCAGCCCCCGGGAGACGAACACTGAAGCTTTCTTT. Drawing the rest from reference TRBV5-1 and TRBJ1-1, the complete variable domain is KAGVTQTPRYLIKTRGQQVTLSCSPISGHRSVSWYQQTPGQGLQFLFEYFSETQRNKGNFPGRFSGRQFSNSRSEMNVSTLELGDSALYLCASSPRETNTEAFFGQGTRLTVV.

The rearrangement links TRBV18 to TRBJ2-6, with D unresolved. This CDR3 spans 15 amino acids. The ends were cut back, 3 bases at V and 2 bases at J, with 8 bases in the middle. Germline V gene lookup returns CDR1 KGHSH and CDR2 LQKENI. The CDR3 region has the DNA TGTGCCAGCTCACCCCCCCGGGCTGGGGCCAACGTCCTGACTTTC. Amino acids: CASSPPRAGANVLTF.

The rearrangement joins TRBV27 to TRBJ2-1; 12 bases fit TRBD2. The CDR3 loop spans 16 amino acids. Trimming cost V 5 bases and J 6 bases; bases outside gene matches: 8. The germline V gene has CDR1 MNHEY and CDR2 SMNVEV (reference sequence). CDR3 residues: CASSRPTSGGLNEQFF. The CDR3 DNA follows: TGTGCCAGCAGTCGGCCGACTAGCGGGGGTCTCAATGAGCAGTTCTTC.

The J gene is TRBJ1-5, the V gene TRBV7-2; D ambiguous. Deletions cut 8 bases from V and 2 bases from J, with 13 bases between. The CDR3 totals 14 residues. CDR1 and CDR2 from the germline V gene are SGHTA and FQGNSA. In nucleotides, the CDR3 is TGTGCCAGCTCTCGGGTCGTAGGCAATCAGCCCCAGCATTTT. This gives the protein CASSRVVGNQPQHF.

This clone occurred once. The CDR3 loop is CASSYPRGKETQYF. Here the CDR3 DNA reads TGTGCCAGCAGTTACCCCCGGGGGAAAGAGACCCAGTACTTC. The genes are TRBV6-2 or TRBV6-3 and TRBJ2-5; tentatively, D is TRBD2 (6 bases). V was shortened by 2 bases and J by 3 bases, with 10 bases between the two germline ends. CDR1 and CDR2 from the germline V gene are MNHEY and SVGEGT. The CDR3 consists of 14 residues.

This clone showed up just once. The J gene is TRBJ2-5, the V gene TRBV25-1; no firm D call. The germline CDR1 and CDR2 sequences are MGHDK and SYGVNS. V was pared by 3 bases and J by 5 bases, with 7 bases between. The CDR3 loop spans 12 amino acids. The CDR3 DNA sequence: TGTGCCAGCAGTGAGCGTGGTGAGACCCAGTACTTC. This sequence encodes CASSERGETQYF.

This clone was found once. This chain connects TRBV6-5 to TRBJ1-4, with no clear D. Germline CDR1 MNHEY, CDR2 SVGAGI. There are 14 residues in the CDR3. The V gene lost 0 bases and the J gene lost 2 bases, with 4 bases spanning the gap. CDR3 sequence: CASSYSSTNEKLFF. CDR3 bases: TGTGCCAGCAGTTACTCGTCGACTAATGAAAAACTGTTTTTT.